Listed below are T cell receptor beta chains from one sample, sequenced in a study of T cells after posttransplantation cyclophosphamide. Assay used: immunoSEQ multiplex PCR; TCRdb lists only in-frame clones, some missing. The data contain some 14,000 clones, approximately 81% of them singletons. The source material was PBMCs, sampled more than 350 days after allogeneic stem cell transplant with calcineurin inhibitor and methotrexate. These receptors were collected from a male patient aged 18 to 29 who received an allogeneic stem cell transplant from a related donor, was CMV-positive, and had no GVHD. Part of the T cell pool may stem from the graft donor. The CDR3 runs from the conserved cysteine through the conserved F or W. The D gene is left open where the match is weak. The size entry is marked missing in some rows and otherwise reads once, few, many or a size class.

J	V	size	D	DNA	CDR3
TRBJ2-3	TRBV27	.	.	TGTGCCAGCAGTTCTATTAGGGGCCCCAGGCCACTGGTAGATACGCAGTATTTT	CASSSIRGPRPLVDTQYF
TRBJ2-2	TRBV4-3	.	.	TGCGCCAGCAGCCACCCGGGACTCGGGAGTACCGGGGAGCTGTTTTTT	CASSHPGLGSTGELFF
TRBJ2-7	TRBV5-6	.	TRBD2	TGTGCCAGCAGCTTGGGTCTAGCGGCACCCTACGAGCAGTACTTC	CASSLGLAAPYEQYF
TRBJ2-3	TRBV7-7	.	TRBD2	TGTGCCAGCAGCTCTCTAGCGGGGGCTAGCACAGATACGCAGTATTTT	CASSSLAGASTDTQYF
TRBJ2-5	TRBV7-2	.	TRBD2	TGTGCCAGCACCTTAACAACTAGCGGGAAAAAGACCCAGTACTTC	CASTLTTSGKKTQYF
TRBJ1-1	TRBV6-6	.	.	TGTGCCAGCAACCGGGGGGGTTTGAACACTGAAGCTTTCTTT	CASNRGGLNTEAFF
TRBJ2-3	TRBV7-3	once	TRBD2	TGTGCCAGCAGCCGAGGGACTAGCGGGATCCGCACAGATACGCAGTATTTT	CASSRGTSGIRTDTQYF
TRBJ2-1	TRBV9	.	.	TGTGCCAGCAGCGTAGCTATTAGGAGAGGCAATGAGCAGTTCTTC	CASSVAIRRGNEQFF
TRBJ1-3	TRBV30	.	.	TGTGCCCTCTCACTGAGCTCTGGAAACACCATATATTTT	CALSLSSGNTIYF
TRBJ1-4	TRBV5-4	.	.	TGTGCCAGCAGCCCGCGGGGAGGAGGAGATGAAAAACTGTTTTTT	CASSPRGGGDEKLFF
TRBJ2-2	TRBV6-5	.	.	TGTGCCAGCAGACCACCGGGACAGAACACCGGGGAGCTGTTTTTT	CASRPPGQNTGELFF
TRBJ1-1	TRBV7-2	.	.	TGTGCCAGCAGCCCTGGGGGGACCCGACACACTGAAGCTTTCTTT	CASSPGGTRHTEAFF
TRBJ2-1	TRBV9	.	.	TGTGCCAGCAGCGCGGACATTCACAATGAGCAGTTCTTC	CASSADIHNEQFF
TRBJ2-1	TRBV7-2	.	.	TGTGCCAGCAGCACCGGACTATACAATGAGCAGTTCTTC	CASSTGLYNEQFF
TRBJ1-4	TRBV7-3	.	.	TGTGCCAGCAGCTCGGGACTCACCTACGGGGATGAAAAACTGTTTTTT	CASSSGLTYGDEKLFF
TRBJ2-7	TRBV19	.	TRBD2	TGTGCCAGTCGTCTAGCGGGAGGTGGGGGCGAGCAGTACTTC	CASRLAGGGGEQYF
TRBJ2-1	TRBV28	.	.	TGTGCCAGCAGTTTCCGGGACTTTTACAATGAGCAGTTCTTC	CASSFRDFYNEQFF
TRBJ2-1	TRBV9	.	.	TGTGCCAGCTCGGACCTCGGGGCCTACAATGAGCAGTTCTTC	CASSDLGAYNEQFF
TRBJ2-1	TRBV6-6	.	TRBD2	TGTGCCAGCAGTTACTCAGAGCGGGAGGGCCCAGGTGAGCAGTTCTTC	CASSYSEREGPGEQFF
TRBJ1-5	TRBV27	.	TRBD1	TGTGCCAGCAGTCCGACAGGGAGTAATCAGCCCCAGCATTTT	CASSPTGSNQPQHF
TRBJ1-1	TRBV28	.	.	TGTGCCAGCAGTCGTAGGGGTAGCCAAGAAGCTTTCTTT	CASSRRGSQEAFF
TRBJ1-2	TRBV30	.	TRBD1	TGTGCCTGGGGCCATGGGACAGGTCCCGGTGGTGGCTACACCTTC	CAWGHGTGPGGGYTF
TRBJ2-1	TRBV7-2	.	TRBD2	TGTGCCAGCAGCCCGGGACTAGCGGAGGGGAGTGAGCAGTTCTTC	CASSPGLAEGSEQFF
TRBJ2-1	TRBV5-4	.	TRBD2	TGTGCCAGCAGCTTGATGACTAGCGGCCACAATGAGCAGTTCTTC	CASSLMTSGHNEQFF
TRBJ2-7	TRBV7-2	.	.	TGTGCCAGCAGCCCTTCCTACGAGCAGTACTTC	CASSPSYEQYF
TRBJ2-3	TRBV18	.	TRBD1	TGTGCCAGCTCACCACCAAGGGGGCGAGGTGCCGGTGATACGCAGTATTTT	CASSPPRGRGAGDTQYF
TRBJ2-1	TRBV19	.	TRBD2	TGTGCCAGTAGTACCGCCGGGACTAGCGGGAGTGAGCAGTTCTTC	CASSTAGTSGSEQFF
TRBJ2-7	TRBV4-3	.	.	TGCGCCAGCAGCCAGTCAGCCAGGGGAGTAGGAGAGCAGTACTTC	CASSQSARGVGEQYF
TRBJ2-7	TRBV6-5	.	TRBD1	TGTGCCAGCAGTAGGACAGGAACCTACGAGCAGTACTTC	CASSRTGTYEQYF
TRBJ2-7	TRBV29-1	.	TRBD2	TGCAGCGTCGAGAGCGGGAGCGAGCAGTACTTC	CSVESGSEQYF
TRBJ1-2	TRBV19	.	TRBD1	TGTGCCAGTAGTATAAAACCGGGACAGGGTAGCTACACCTTC	CASSIKPGQGSYTF
TRBJ1-4	TRBV9	.	.	TGTGCCAGCAGCTATGGGCCTAATGAAAAACTGTTTTTT	CASSYGPNEKLFF
TRBJ2-7	TRBV5-6	.	.	TGTGCCAGCAGCTTTGCCGGGACAAGATACGAGCAGTACTTC	CASSFAGTRYEQYF
TRBJ1-2	TRBV5-6	.	.	TGTGCCAGCAGCTTAGACTCATGGAGTGGCTACACCTTC	CASSLDSWSGYTF
TRBJ2-3	TRBV19	.	.	TGTGCCAGTAGTATCAGGGACTTCACAGATACGCAGTATTTT	CASSIRDFTDTQYF
TRBJ2-7	TRBV27	once	.	TGTGCCAGCAGTTTTTGGCGTGACTCCTACGAGCAGTACTTC	CASSFWRDSYEQYF
TRBJ2-5	TRBV5-1	.	.	TGCGCCAGCAGAGCTTATATAGTCACGCCCCAAGAGACCCAGTACTTC	CASRAYIVTPQETQYF
TRBJ2-1	TRBV10-3	few	.	TGTGCCTCGGGACAAGTTTTCAGTGAGCAGTTCTTC	CASGQVFSEQFF
TRBJ2-3	TRBV5-1	.	.	TGCGCCAGCAGCCATAGCACCGGTACGCAGTATTTT	CASSHSTGTQYF
TRBJ2-1	TRBV6-4	.	TRBD2	TGTGCCAGCAGTGGGACCGGGACTAGCGATGAGCAGTTCTTC	CASSGTGTSDEQFF